Each of the 23 T cell receptor beta chains below was sequenced from the same sample in a study of cytomegalovirus exposure and HLA in healthy donors. The PCR contained 60 Vbeta and 13 Jbeta primers. Only in-frame clones appear in the TCRdb table, and some are missing; sequencing was by immunoSEQ multiplex PCR. The table shows fewer than 90,000 clones, with roughly three quarters occurring only once. Sequenced input: PBMCs. All receptors come from a woman between 40 and 55 years old in good health and CMV-seropositive.

V is TRBV5-5 and J is TRBJ1-1; 9 positions agree with TRBD1. V shed 3 bases, J shed 7 bases, and the junction held 7 bases outside the gene matches. Germline CDR1 reads SGHKS; CDR2 reads YYEKEE (reference sequence). The CDR3 is made up of 14 amino acids. The CDR3 region is CASSWGQGGFEAFF. The CDR3, as DNA: TGTGCCAGCAGCTGGGGACAGGGAGGATTTGAAGCTTTCTTT.

The genes are TRBV28 and TRBJ1-1; D is uncertain. The germline V gene has CDR1 MDHEN and CDR2 SYDVKM. V was clipped by 6 bases and J by 1 base, with 9 bases between them. This CDR3 has 13 amino acids. The CDR3 DNA follows: TGTGCCAGCAGGGAACAGAGGAACACTGAAGCTTTCTTT. Protein sequence: CASREQRNTEAFF.

This sequence joins TRBV10-3 and TRBJ2-3; a possible D gene is TRBD1 (5 bases). Trimming cost V 10 bases and J 3 bases, with 11 bases left between them. Germline V gene data show CDR1 as ENHRY and CDR2 as SYGVKD. The CDR3 loop spans 12 amino acids. The chain's CDR3 is CATLGLTDTQYF. The CDR3 bases are TGTGCCACCCTGGGGCTGACAGATACGCAGTATTTT.

The chain's CDR3 is CASSSAGVNTEAFF. CDR3 sequence (DNA): TGTGCCAGCAGCTCGGCAGGGGTGAACACTGAAGCTTTCTTT. The gene calls are TRBV7-9 and TRBJ1-1; TRBD1 is a possible D gene (6 bases). The CDR3 spans 14 residues. V dropped 4 bases and J dropped 0 bases, with 9 bases sitting between them. CDR1 and CDR2 from the germline V gene are SEHNR and FQNEAQ (reference sequence).

The chain combines TRBV5-1 with TRBJ2-3; 15 positions match TRBD2. This CDR3 is built from 18 residues. The germline gives CDR1 SGHRS, CDR2 YFSETQ. Trimming took 4 bases from V and 3 from J; bases not matched to a gene: 9. The CDR3 region is CASSLPGLAGGRTDTQYF. The CDR3 bases are TGCGCCAGCAGCCTTCCGGGACTAGCGGGGGGAAGGACAGATACGCAGTATTTT.

This chain links TRBV19 with TRBJ2-1, with 8 bases identical to TRBD2. Germline V gene sequence: CDR1 LNHDA, CDR2 SQIVND (reference sequence). The length of the CDR3 is 15 residues. J lost 7 bases, V lost 2 bases, and 7 bases had no gene match. For the CDR3, the DNA is TGTGCCAGTAGTATACAGGGCGGGAGGACGAATGAGCAGTTCTTC. Encoded protein: CASSIQGGRTNEQFF.

This clone appeared a single time. The J gene is TRBJ2-3, the V gene TRBV18; D unresolved. This CDR3 has 11 residues. Trimming shortened V by 7 bases and J by 0 bases, and 2 bases separated the two germline ends. CDR1 and CDR2 from the germline V gene are KGHSH and LQKENI. The CDR3 DNA follows: TGTGCCAGCTTAAGCACAGATACGCAGTATTTT. Encoded protein: CASLSTDTQYF.

The chain couples TRBV30 to TRBJ2-7, with 8 bases matching TRBD2. The CDR3 sequence is 18 residues long. The germline CDR1 and CDR2 sequences are GTSNPN and SVGIG (reference sequence). V was clipped by 2 bases and J by 7 bases; unmatched bases: 22. CDR3 sequence (DNA): TGTGCCTGGAGTTCCCCAGTACGGGGGGGCCCCTTCCCAAGAGAGCAGTACTTC. Amino acids: CAWSSPVRGGPFPREQYF.

This rearrangement joins TRBV2 to TRBJ1-2; no clear D gene. CDR1 and CDR2 from the germline V gene are SNHLY and FYNNEI. The CDR3 runs to 15 residues. With 6 bases removed from V and 7 bases from J, the gap between germline ends came to 21 bases. The CDR3 sequence: CASRLPGSFLFGYTF. CDR3 sequence (DNA): TGTGCCAGCAGATTACCGGGATCTTTTCTATTTGGCTACACCTTC.

This clone was counted a single time. The chain couples TRBV5-1 to TRBJ1-1; D possibly corresponds to TRBD1 (5 bases). V was clipped by 4 bases and J by 1 base, with 17 bases between them. CDR1 and CDR2 from the germline V gene are SGHRS and YFSETQ. The CDR3 runs 16 residues. CDR3 in amino acids: CASSMESIGGNTEAFF. The CDR3 DNA follows: TGCGCCAGCAGCATGGAGTCTATCGGGGGGAACACTGAAGCTTTCTTT. The variable domain in full, completed from reference TRBV5-1 and TRBJ1-1, reads KAGVTQTPRYLIKTRGQQVTLSCSPISGHRSVSWYQQTPGQGLQFLFEYFSETQRNKGNFPGRFSGRQFSNSRSEMNVSTLELGDSALYLCASSMESIGGNTEAFFGQGTRLTVV.

The J gene is TRBJ1-1, the V gene TRBV5-1; 8 bases agree with TRBD1. V dropped 4 bases and J dropped 1; count of bases not matched to a gene: 3. Germline CDR1 is SGHRS and CDR2 is YFSETQ. CDR3 length equals 14 residues. The CDR3 DNA reads as TGCGCCAGCAGCCCGGACAGGGCGAACACTGAAGCTTTCTTT. The encoded protein is CASSPDRANTEAFF.

The rearrangement uses TRBV28 and TRBJ2-1; TRBD1 is a possible D gene (5 bases). Per germline, CDR1 MDHEN and CDR2 SYDVKM. CDR3 length: 16 residues. Trimming took 6 bases from V and 4 from J, leaving 19 bases between them. CDR3 nucleotides: TGTGCCAGCAGACCTCCTTGGATTAGGGGTTACAATGAGCAGTTCTTC. It encodes CASRPPWIRGYNEQFF.

This chain joins TRBV28 and TRBJ1-2; D may be TRBD1 (6 bases). V was pared by 5 bases and J by 3 bases, with 13 bases between. The V gene's germline CDR1 is MDHEN and CDR2 SYDVKM. The length of the CDR3 is 14 residues. CDR3 amino acids: CASSVQTGHYGYTF. The CDR3 nucleotides are TGTGCCAGCAGTGTGCAGACAGGCCACTATGGCTACACCTTC.

This chain joins TRBV9 and TRBJ1-1, with TRBD1 identical over 9 bases. The length of the CDR3 is 14 residues. With V trimmed by 3 bases and J by 13 bases, 13 bases remained unmatched. The germline V gene has CDR1 SGDLS and CDR2 YYNGEE. CDR3 in DNA: TGTGCCAGCAGCGCGGGACAGGGACACCGGATGGTTTTCTTT. Encoded protein: CASSAGQGHRMVFF. The full variable domain, in which reference TRBV9 and TRBJ1-1 provide the parts outside the CDR3, is DSGVTQTPKHLITATGQRVTLRCSPRSGDLSVYWYQQSLDQGLQFLIQYYNGEERAKGNILERFSAQQFPDLHSELNLSSLELGDSALYFCASSAGQGHRMVFFGQGTRLTVV.

This clone was observed a single time. The identical CDR3 is also encoded by other nucleotide sequences in the sample. The chain combines TRBV7-3 with TRBJ2-2; D is perhaps TRBD2 (5 bases). The CDR3 length is 13 residues. Trimming removed 4 bases at V and 5 bases at J, with 8 bases between. The germline V gene encodes CDR1 SGHTA and CDR2 FQGTGA. DNA for the CDR3: TGTGCCAGCAGCTCCTCGGGGACCGGGGAGCTGTTTTTT. The encoded protein is CASSSSGTGELFF.

The chain has TRBV5-4 and TRBJ1-3; D unresolved. Trimming left V 1 base short and J 0 bases short, with 8 bases between. Looked up from germline, CDR1 is SGHNT and CDR2 is YYREEE (reference sequence). The CDR3 has 15 residues. CDR3 protein: CASSLWAASGNTIYF. In nucleotides, the CDR3 is TGTGCCAGCAGCTTGTGGGCAGCCTCTGGAAACACCATATATTTT.

In its sample, this clone was seen once. The chain uses TRBV27 and TRBJ1-2, with TRBD1 as a possible D gene (5 bases). The CDR3 consists of 14 residues. The V gene lost 9 bases and the J gene lost 1 base, with 15 bases spanning the gap. The V gene's germline CDR1 is MNHEY and CDR2 SMNVEV (reference sequence). The CDR3 DNA reads as TGTGCCAGTTCCCGGCAGGGAGGTAACTATGGCTACACCTTC. Protein: CASSRQGGNYGYTF.

CDR3 residues: CASRFSGEGRVTQYF. In DNA, the CDR3 is TGTGCCAGCAGGTTTTCAGGGGAAGGGAGGGTTACGCAGTATTTT. The rearrangement uses TRBV28 and TRBJ2-3; weak D call: TRBD2 (7 bases). CDR3 length: 15 amino acids. The V gene lost 6 bases and the J gene lost 8 bases, with 21 bases spanning the gap. Germline V gene lookup returns CDR1 MDHEN and CDR2 SYDVKM.

This chain links TRBV4-2 with TRBJ2-7; 10 bases are a match to TRBD1. Germline trimming cut 0 bases from V and 5 bases from J; bases unmatched to any gene: 10. The CDR3 covers 17 residues. Germline V gene lookup returns CDR1 LGHNA and CDR2 YNFKEQ. For the CDR3, the DNA is TGTGCCAGCAGCCAAGATGGAGTAGGGACAGGGGTAGACGAGCAGTACTTC. Translation gives CASSQDGVGTGVDEQYF.

With respect to this clone: At one end the junction does not follow the germline gene, possibly because of a read error. Distinct nucleotide sequences in the sample also encode this CDR3. The V and J genes are TRBV14 and TRBJ1-4; 8 bases align to TRBD1. This CDR3 has 15 residues. Germline CDR1 SGHDN, CDR2 FVKESK. For the CDR3, the DNA is TGTGCCAGCAGCCGCAGGGGGCCAGCTAATGAAAAGCTGTTTTTT. It yields the protein CASSRRGPANEKLFF.

The chain combines TRBV7-8 with TRBJ2-6, with 7 nucleotides matching TRBD1. V trimming: 5 bases; J trimming: 2 bases; junction bases outside the gene matches: 12. The germline V gene encodes CDR1 SGHVS and CDR2 FQNEAQ. The CDR3 runs 18 residues. As DNA, the CDR3 is TGTGCCAGCAGCCCTAGACAGGGTAGGATAGCTGGGGCCAACGTCCTGACTTTC. Its protein is CASSPRQGRIAGANVLTF.

CDR3: CASSLNRVYGYTF. The CDR3 DNA sequence: TGTGCCAGCAGTTTAAACAGAGTTTATGGCTACACCTTC. The chain uses TRBV27 and TRBJ1-2; D unresolved. CDR3 size: 13 residues. V was clipped by 2 bases and J by 5 bases, with 9 bases between them. The germline CDR1 and CDR2 sequences are MNHEY and SMNVEV (reference sequence).

The rearrangement uses TRBV2 and TRBJ2-1; 10 nucleotides align to TRBD1. The CDR3 length is 15 residues. Germline CDR1 is SNHLY and CDR2 is FYNNEI. With V trimmed by 3 bases and J by 8 bases, 7 bases remained unmatched. The CDR3 DNA sequence: TGTGCCAGCAGTGAGGAGGACAGGGGGTCGTATGAGCAGTTCTTC. Its translation: CASSEEDRGSYEQFF.